The 2 T cell receptor beta chains reported below all come from one sample, sequenced in a study of cytomegalovirus exposure and HLA in healthy donors. Only in-frame clones appear in the TCRdb table, and some are missing; sequencing was by immunoSEQ multiplex PCR. The sample records 110,000 to 150,000 clones, around four fifths being singletons. The sample was PBMCs. These receptor sequences come from a woman aged 25 to 39 in good health and CMV-seronegative.

This chain links TRBV5-5 with TRBJ2-3; D is perhaps TRBD2 (5 bases). With 3 bases removed from V and 6 bases from J, the gap between germline ends came to 8 bases. Per the germline V gene, CDR1 is SGHKS and CDR2 is YYEKEE (reference sequence). The CDR3 runs 12 residues. CDR3: CASSSTTDTQYF. The CDR3 DNA reads as TGTGCCAGCAGCTCGACTACGGATACGCAGTATTTT.

The V gene is TRBV27, the J gene TRBJ1-2, with D possibly TRBD1 on 6 matching bases. The CDR3 consists of 14 residues. CDR1 MNHEY and CDR2 SMNVEV come from the germline V gene (reference sequence). V lost 2 bases and J lost 4, with 11 bases in between. CDR3 residues: CASSLGGGGYGYTF. DNA for the CDR3: TGTGCCAGCAGTTTAGGAGGGGGGGGCTATGGCTACACCTTC.